This is a list of T cell receptor beta chains from one sample in a study of blood T cell repertoires in COVID-19. TCRdb's table, derived via immunoSEQ multiplex PCR, lists solely in-frame clones and lacks some. The sample shows about 170,000 clones, 70% to 90% of them seen only once. Specimen: PBMCs or T cells enriched from blood (not recorded which). These TCRs come from a woman aged 18-29 years who had recovered from COVID-19. Each CDR3 is given with its conserved first and last residue. A D gene is named only where the DNA matches it firmly. Clone size appears in some rows only: once, few, many, or a class for an expanded clone.

CDR3 protein: CASSLWGLAAYEQYF; CDR3 DNA: TGTGCCAGCAGCTTGTGGGGACTAGCAGCCTACGAGCAGTACTTC; V gene: TRBV5-5; clone size: -; J gene: TRBJ2-7; D gene: TRBD2
CDR3 protein: CASSHSSYEQYF; CDR3 DNA: TGTGCCAGCAGCCACTCTTCCTACGAGCAGTACTTC; V gene: TRBV11-1; clone size: once; J gene: TRBJ2-7; D gene: -
CDR3 protein: CASSGGAGEKLFF; CDR3 DNA: TGTGCCAGCAGTGGGGGGGCTGGGGAAAAACTGTTTTTT; V gene: TRBV28; clone size: -; J gene: TRBJ1-4; D gene: -
CDR3 protein: CASSIGGRTTDTQYF; CDR3 DNA: TGCGCCAGCAGCATCGGCGGGAGGACGACAGATACGCAGTATTTT; V gene: TRBV5-1; clone size: -; J gene: TRBJ2-3; D gene: TRBD2
CDR3 protein: CASREGTEAFF; CDR3 DNA: TGTGCCAGCAGGGAGGGGACTGAAGCTTTCTTT; V gene: TRBV27; clone size: few; J gene: TRBJ1-1; D gene: -
CDR3 protein: CASSSWRDFSGELFF; CDR3 DNA: TGTGCCAGCAGCTCATGGAGGGATTTCTCCGGGGAGCTGTTTTTT; V gene: TRBV7-9; clone size: -; J gene: TRBJ2-2; D gene: -
CDR3 protein: CASSEPIRDTYEQYF; CDR3 DNA: TGCGCCAGCAGTGAGCCGATCCGGGACACCTACGAGCAGTACTTC; V gene: TRBV10-1; clone size: -; J gene: TRBJ2-7; D gene: -
CDR3 protein: CASSHLKVSSTDTQYF; CDR3 DNA: TGTGCCAGCAGCCATCTAAAAGTGTCTAGCACAGATACGCAGTATTTT; V gene: TRBV3-1/TRBV3-2; clone size: -; J gene: TRBJ2-3; D gene: -
CDR3 protein: CASSHPYRGSTEAFF; CDR3 DNA: TGTGCCAGCAGTCACCCCTACAGGGGCTCCACTGAAGCTTTCTTT; V gene: TRBV6-5; clone size: -; J gene: TRBJ1-1; D gene: TRBD1
CDR3 protein: CASGMRAQYF; CDR3 DNA: TGTGCCAGCGGTATGCGGGCCCAGTACTTC; V gene: TRBV28; clone size: -; J gene: TRBJ2-5; D gene: -
CDR3 protein: CASTEGTFSNQPQHF; CDR3 DNA: TGTGCCAGCACCGAGGGGACATTTAGCAATCAGCCCCAGCATTTT; V gene: TRBV2; clone size: -; J gene: TRBJ1-5; D gene: -
CDR3 protein: CASSRTDTDTQYF; CDR3 DNA: TGTGCCAGCAGCCGGACAGATACAGATACGCAGTATTTT; V gene: TRBV5-4; clone size: -; J gene: TRBJ2-3; D gene: -
CDR3 protein: CASSTPSEGLEQYF; CDR3 DNA: TGCGCCAGCAGCACACCTAGCGAGGGGCTCGAGCAGTACTTC; V gene: TRBV5-1; clone size: -; J gene: TRBJ2-7; D gene: -
CDR3 protein: CAISDREGSGANVLTF; CDR3 DNA: TGTGCCATCAGTGATAGGGAGGGGTCTGGGGCCAACGTCCTGACTTTC; V gene: TRBV10-3; clone size: -; J gene: TRBJ2-6; D gene: TRBD2
CDR3 protein: CASSLGFGLAGGYEQYF; CDR3 DNA: TGTGCCAGCAGCTTAGGGTTTGGTCTAGCGGGAGGGTACGAGCAGTACTTC; V gene: TRBV7-8; clone size: once; J gene: TRBJ2-7; D gene: TRBD2
CDR3 protein: CASSLAGAQDRKLFF; CDR3 DNA: TGTGCCAGCAGTTTGGCAGGGGCTCAGGACAGAAAACTGTTTTTT; V gene: TRBV28; clone size: -; J gene: TRBJ1-4; D gene: -
CDR3 protein: CASSSGGYTGELFF; CDR3 DNA: TGTGCCAGCAGTTCTGGCGGCTACACCGGGGAGCTGTTTTTT; V gene: TRBV27; clone size: -; J gene: TRBJ2-2; D gene: -